Shown below are 10 T cell receptor beta chains from a single sample sequenced in a study of CD8 T cells in ankylosing spondylitis. Using its own MiXCR run on the 5' RACE reads, TCRdb lists one record per CDR3 protein. Among about 100,000 distinct CDR3 sequences, almost 8.5% were seen once, and the ten largest hold more than 9.5%. Material: blood, either unsorted or a sorted T cell fraction (not recorded which). All receptors derive from a male donor with ankylosing spondylitis or in good health (not recorded which).

This clonotype was detected ten times or more. This sequence joins TRBV5-6 and TRBJ2-1, with a weak D call TRBD1 (5 bases). The germline CDR1 and CDR2 sequences are SGHDT and YYEEEE. V was pared by 2 bases and J by 2 bases, with 11 bases between. The CDR3 extends over 15 amino acids. CDR3 region: CASSLRQRTYNEQFF. CDR3 bases: TGTGCCAGCAGCTTACGACAGAGAACCTACAATGAGCAGTTCTTC.

The sample holds a few counts of this clonotype. The V gene is TRBV7-9, the J gene TRBJ1-3, with D maybe TRBD1 (5 bases). The germline CDR1 and CDR2 sequences are SEHNR and FQNEAQ (reference sequence). Between the trimmed V and J ends, which lost 3 bases and 2 bases, there was a span of 11 bases. This CDR3 is 15 amino acids long. The CDR3 loop reads CASSLGHNPGNTIYF. CDR3 nucleotide sequence: TGTGCCAGCAGCTTGGGGCATAATCCTGGAAACACCATATATTTT.

In DNA, the CDR3 is TGTGCCTGGAGTAGATTGACAGGACTAGCGTTAAATGAGCAGTTCTTC. Amino acid sequence: CAWSRLTGLALNEQFF. The chain recombines TRBV30 with TRBJ2-1; 9 bases match TRBD2. Germline V gene data show CDR1 as GTSNPN and CDR2 as SVGIG (reference sequence). After removal of 2 bases from V and 7 bases from J, the junction contained 12 bases not matched to a gene. This CDR3 is 16 amino acids long.

This clonotype was seen at least ten times. V and J are TRBV5-6 and TRBJ2-3; D gene uncertain. CDR1 SGHDT and CDR2 YYEEEE come from the germline V gene. The CDR3 runs 15 residues. The V and J ends lost 2 bases and 1 base respectively, with 11 bases between them. The CDR3 nucleotides read TGTGCCAGCAGCTTAAGGATGATGGGCACAGATACGCAGTATTTT. Protein: CASSLRMMGTDTQYF.

Regarding this clonotype: This may arise from a read error, as a much more abundant clone is one base away. The V call is TRBV25-1, the J call TRBJ1-2; 11 nucleotides line up with TRBD1. Germline V CDR1 and CDR2: MGHDK, SYGVNS. The CDR3 covers 15 residues. DNA for the CDR3: TGTGCCAGCGGTGATGGACAGGGGGCGGGCTATGGCTACACCTTC. Translating gives CASGDGQGAGYGYTF.

This clonotype has a count of ten or more. The chain combines TRBV7-2 with TRBJ1-1; the D is unclear. This CDR3 contains 12 residues. V dropped 1 base and J dropped 3 bases, with 3 bases sitting between them. Germline CDR1 SGHTA, CDR2 FQGNSA. In DNA, the CDR3 is TGTGCCAGCAGCTTAGACCACACTGAAGCTTTCTTT. It specifies CASSLDHTEAFF.

This clonotype appeared many times. This chain joins TRBV12-3 or TRBV12-4 and TRBJ2-5; 8 nucleotides align to TRBD1. V lost 2 bases to trimming and J lost 4 bases; unmatched junction nucleotides: 12. The CDR3 covers 17 residues. CDR3 nucleotide sequence: TGTGCCAGCAGTTTAACTACAGGGGGGCTTCGGGGAGAGACCCAGTACTTC. It yields the protein CASSLTTGGLRGETQYF.

This clonotype came up many times. This chain joins TRBV7-9 and TRBJ1-3; D perhaps matches TRBD1 (5 bases). Looked up from germline, CDR1 is SEHNR and CDR2 is FQNEAQ (reference sequence). V lost 0 bases and J lost 8, with 11 bases in between. The CDR3 is 14 amino acids. The CDR3 region is CASSLAGLPDTIYF. As DNA, the CDR3 is TGTGCCAGCAGCTTAGCGGGACTCCCTGACACCATATATTTT.

This clonotype was detected ten times or more. The genes are TRBV10-3 and TRBJ2-1; D might be TRBD1 (5 bases). CDR3 size: 14 residues. The ends were cut back, 4 bases at V and 6 bases at J, with 13 bases in the middle. Germline CDR1 is ENHRY and CDR2 is SYGVKD. The chain's CDR3 is CAISVGRFSNEQFF. CDR3 sequence (DNA): TGTGCCATCAGTGTGGGGCGGTTCAGCAATGAGCAGTTCTTC.

This clonotype was seen at least ten times. The CDR3, as DNA: TGTGCCAGCAGACGATCAGATACGCAGTATTTT. Encoded protein: CASRRSDTQYF. The chain uses TRBV6-5 and TRBJ2-3; D remains ambiguous. The ends were cut back, 6 bases at V and 4 bases at J, with 5 bases in the middle. CDR1 and CDR2 from the germline V gene are MNHEY and SVGAGI. The CDR3 contains 11 residues.